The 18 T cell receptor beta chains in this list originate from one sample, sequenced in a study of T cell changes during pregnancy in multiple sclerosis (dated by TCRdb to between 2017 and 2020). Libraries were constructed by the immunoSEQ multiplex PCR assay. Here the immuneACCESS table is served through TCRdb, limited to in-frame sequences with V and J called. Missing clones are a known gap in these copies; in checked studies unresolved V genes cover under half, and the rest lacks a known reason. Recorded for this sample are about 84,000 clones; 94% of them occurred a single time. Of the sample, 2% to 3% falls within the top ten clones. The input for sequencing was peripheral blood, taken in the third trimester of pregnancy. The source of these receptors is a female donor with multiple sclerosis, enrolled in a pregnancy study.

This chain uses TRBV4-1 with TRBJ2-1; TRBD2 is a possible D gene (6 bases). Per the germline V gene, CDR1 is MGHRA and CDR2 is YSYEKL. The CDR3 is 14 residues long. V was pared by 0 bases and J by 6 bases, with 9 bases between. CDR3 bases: TGCGCCAGCAGCCAAGAGGGAGGCCTCAATGAGCAGTTCTTC. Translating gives CASSQEGGLNEQFF.

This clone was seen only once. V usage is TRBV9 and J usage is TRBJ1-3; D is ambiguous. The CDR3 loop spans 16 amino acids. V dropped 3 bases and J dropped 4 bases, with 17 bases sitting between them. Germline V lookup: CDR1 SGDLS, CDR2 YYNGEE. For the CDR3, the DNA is TGTGCCAGCAGCGAGGGCTACCGGGAGCCCGGAAACACCATATATTTT. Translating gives CASSEGYREPGNTIYF.

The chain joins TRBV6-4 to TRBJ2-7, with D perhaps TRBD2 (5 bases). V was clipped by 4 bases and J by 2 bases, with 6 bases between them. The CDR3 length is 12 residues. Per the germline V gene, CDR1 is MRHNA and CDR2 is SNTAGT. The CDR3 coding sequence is TGTGCCAGCAGTGGGGAGACCTACGAGCAGTACTTC. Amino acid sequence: CASSGETYEQYF.

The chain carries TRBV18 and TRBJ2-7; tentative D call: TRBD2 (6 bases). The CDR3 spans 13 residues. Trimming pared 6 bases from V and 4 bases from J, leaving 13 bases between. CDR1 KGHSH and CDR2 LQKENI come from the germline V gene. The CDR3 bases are TGTGCCAGCTCTGGCGGGATCTGGTACGAGCAGTACTTC. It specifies CASSGGIWYEQYF. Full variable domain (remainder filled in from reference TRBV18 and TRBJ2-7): NAGVMQNPRHLVRRRGQEARLRCSPMKGHSHVYWYRQLPEEGLKFMVYLQKENIIDESGMPKERFSAEFPKEGPSILRIQQVVRGDSAAYFCASSGGIWYEQYFGPGTRLTVT.

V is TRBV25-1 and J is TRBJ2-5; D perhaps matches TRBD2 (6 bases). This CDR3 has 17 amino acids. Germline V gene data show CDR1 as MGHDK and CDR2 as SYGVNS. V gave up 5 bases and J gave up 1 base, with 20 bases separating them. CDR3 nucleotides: TGTGCCAGCAGTAACACTGGGGGACTTGGGCTCCAAGAGACCCAGTACTTC. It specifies CASSNTGGLGLQETQYF.

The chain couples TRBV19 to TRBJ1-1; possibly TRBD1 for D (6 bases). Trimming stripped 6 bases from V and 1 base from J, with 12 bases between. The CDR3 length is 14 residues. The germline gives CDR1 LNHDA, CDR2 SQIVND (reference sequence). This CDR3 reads CASSRGLANTEAFF. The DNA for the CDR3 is TGTGCCAGTAGCAGGGGTTTGGCGAACACTGAAGCTTTCTTT.

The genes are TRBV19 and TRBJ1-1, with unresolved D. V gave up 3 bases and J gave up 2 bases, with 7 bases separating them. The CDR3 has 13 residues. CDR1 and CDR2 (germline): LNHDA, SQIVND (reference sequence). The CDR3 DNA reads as TGTGCCAGTAGTATTTCGGGTAACACTGAAGCTTTCTTT. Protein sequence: CASSISGNTEAFF.

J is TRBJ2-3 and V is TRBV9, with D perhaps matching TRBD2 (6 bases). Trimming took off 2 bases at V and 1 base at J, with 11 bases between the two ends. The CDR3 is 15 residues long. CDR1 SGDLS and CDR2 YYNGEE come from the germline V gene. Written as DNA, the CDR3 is TGTGCCAGCAGCGTGGAGGAGGGGCGCACAGATACGCAGTATTTT. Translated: CASSVEEGRTDTQYF.

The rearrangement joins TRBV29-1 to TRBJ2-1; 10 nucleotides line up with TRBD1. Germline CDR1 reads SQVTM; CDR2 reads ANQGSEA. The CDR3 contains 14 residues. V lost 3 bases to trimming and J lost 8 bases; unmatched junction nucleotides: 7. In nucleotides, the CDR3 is TGCAGCGTTGACGGGACAGGGGATTTTGATGAGCAGTTCTTC. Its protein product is CSVDGTGDFDEQFF.

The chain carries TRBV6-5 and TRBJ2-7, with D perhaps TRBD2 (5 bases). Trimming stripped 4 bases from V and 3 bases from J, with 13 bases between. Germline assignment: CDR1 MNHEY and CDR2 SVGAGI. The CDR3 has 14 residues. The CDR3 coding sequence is TGTGCCAGCAGTTTCGGGGTGGAGAACTACGAGCAGTACTTC. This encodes CASSFGVENYEQYF.

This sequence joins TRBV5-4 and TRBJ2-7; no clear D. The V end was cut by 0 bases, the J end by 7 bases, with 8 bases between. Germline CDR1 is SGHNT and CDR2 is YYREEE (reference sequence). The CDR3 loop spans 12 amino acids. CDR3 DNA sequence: TGTGCCAGCAGCTTGGGAGTCGGGGAGCAGTACTTC. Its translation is CASSLGVGEQYF. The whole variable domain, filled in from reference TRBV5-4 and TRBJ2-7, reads ETGVTQSPTHLIKTRGQQVTLRCSSQSGHNTVSWYQQALGQGPQFIFQYYREEENGRGNFPPRFSGLQFPNYSSELNVNALELDDSALYLCASSLGVGEQYFGPGTRLTVT.

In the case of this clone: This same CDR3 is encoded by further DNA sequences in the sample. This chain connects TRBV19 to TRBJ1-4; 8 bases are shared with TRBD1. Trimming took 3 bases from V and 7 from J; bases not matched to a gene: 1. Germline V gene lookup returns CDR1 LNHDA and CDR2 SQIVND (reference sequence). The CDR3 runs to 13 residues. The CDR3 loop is CASSIDRGEKLFF. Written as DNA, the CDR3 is TGTGCCAGTAGTATTGACAGGGGTGAAAAACTGTTTTTT.

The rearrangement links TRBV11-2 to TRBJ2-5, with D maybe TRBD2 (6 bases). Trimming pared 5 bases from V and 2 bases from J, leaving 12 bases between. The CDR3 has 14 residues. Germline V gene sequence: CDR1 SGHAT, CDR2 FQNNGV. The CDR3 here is CASSQGTLQETQYF. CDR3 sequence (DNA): TGTGCCAGCAGCCAAGGGACTCTACAAGAGACCCAGTACTTC.

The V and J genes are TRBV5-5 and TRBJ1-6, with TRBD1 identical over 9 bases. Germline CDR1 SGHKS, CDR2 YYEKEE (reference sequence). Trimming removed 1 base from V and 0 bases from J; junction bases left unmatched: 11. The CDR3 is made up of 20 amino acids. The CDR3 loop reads CASSLLSRQGVSSYNSPLHF. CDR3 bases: TGTGCCAGCAGCTTGTTATCCCGACAGGGGGTGAGCTCCTATAATTCACCCCTCCACTTT.

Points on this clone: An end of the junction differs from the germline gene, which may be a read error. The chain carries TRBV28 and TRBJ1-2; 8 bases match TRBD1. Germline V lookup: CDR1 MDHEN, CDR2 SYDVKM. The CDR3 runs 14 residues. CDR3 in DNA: TGTGCCAGCAGTCAAGGACAGGGAAACTTTGGCTACACCTTC. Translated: CASSQGQGNFGYTF.

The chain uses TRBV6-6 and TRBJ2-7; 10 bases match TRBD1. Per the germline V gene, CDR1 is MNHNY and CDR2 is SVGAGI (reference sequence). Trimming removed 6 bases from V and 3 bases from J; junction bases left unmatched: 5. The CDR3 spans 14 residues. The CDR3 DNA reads TGTGCCAGCAGGGACAGGGGGTTACACTACGAGCAGTACTTC. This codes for CASRDRGLHYEQYF.

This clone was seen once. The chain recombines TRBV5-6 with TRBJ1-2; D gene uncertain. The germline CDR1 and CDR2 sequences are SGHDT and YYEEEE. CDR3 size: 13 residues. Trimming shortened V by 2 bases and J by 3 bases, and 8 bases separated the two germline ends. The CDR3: CASSLFEHYGYTF. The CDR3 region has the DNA TGTGCCAGCAGCTTATTCGAGCACTATGGCTACACCTTC.

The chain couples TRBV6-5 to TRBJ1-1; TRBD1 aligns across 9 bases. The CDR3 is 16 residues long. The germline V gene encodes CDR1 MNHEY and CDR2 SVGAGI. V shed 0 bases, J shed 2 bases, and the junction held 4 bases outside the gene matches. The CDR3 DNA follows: TGTGCCAGCAGTTACTCGAGGGACAGGGTAAACACTGAAGCTTTCTTT. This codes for CASSYSRDRVNTEAFF.